This TCR beta chain was retrieved from a study of T cell repertoires in cytomegalovirus infection. Overall study results and limits: It was HLA-C-restricted CMV-specific TCR beta clonotypes that dominated the response ex vivo.

TCRdb re-derived calls from the reads in MiXCR, one entry per CDR3 protein. The sample holds hundreds of thousands of distinct CDR3 sequences, 24% seen once. This clonotype came up a few times. Its cognate antigen is unknown. This clonotype was sampled from a human donor in good health (CMV status not recorded). Some clones in this sample may be carry-over from other donors' samples. Sequenced sample: CD8+ T cells from PBMCs.

The CDR3 region has the DNA TGTGCCAGCAGTTTACTCGGTGGGACTGATGGCTACACCTTC. It yields the protein CASSLLGGTDGYTF. The chain uses TRBV27 and TRBJ1-2; D is possibly TRBD1 (5 bases). From germline, CDR1 is MNHEY and CDR2 SMNVEV (reference sequence). Trimming pared 2 bases from V and 6 bases from J, leaving 13 bases between. The CDR3 spans 14 residues.